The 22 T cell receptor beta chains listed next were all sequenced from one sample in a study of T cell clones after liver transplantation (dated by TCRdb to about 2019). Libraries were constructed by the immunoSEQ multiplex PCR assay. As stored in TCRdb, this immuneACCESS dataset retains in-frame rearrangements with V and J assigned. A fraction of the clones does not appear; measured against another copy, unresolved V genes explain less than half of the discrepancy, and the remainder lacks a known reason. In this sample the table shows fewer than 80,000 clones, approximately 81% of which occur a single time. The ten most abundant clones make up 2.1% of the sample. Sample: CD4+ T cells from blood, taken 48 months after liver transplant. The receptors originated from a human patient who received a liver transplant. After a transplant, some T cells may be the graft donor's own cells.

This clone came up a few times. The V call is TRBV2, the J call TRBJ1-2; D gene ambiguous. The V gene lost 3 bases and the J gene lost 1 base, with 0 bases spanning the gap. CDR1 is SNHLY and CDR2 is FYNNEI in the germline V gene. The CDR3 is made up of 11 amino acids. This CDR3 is CASSDNYGYTF. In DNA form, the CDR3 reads TGTGCCAGCAGTGATAACTATGGCTACACCTTC.

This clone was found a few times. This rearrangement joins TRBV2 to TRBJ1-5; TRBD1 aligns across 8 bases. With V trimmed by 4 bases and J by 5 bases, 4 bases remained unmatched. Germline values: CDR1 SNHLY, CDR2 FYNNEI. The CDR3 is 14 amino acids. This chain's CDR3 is CASSAGDRHQPQHF. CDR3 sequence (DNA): TGTGCCAGCAGTGCCGGGGACAGGCATCAGCCCCAGCATTTT.

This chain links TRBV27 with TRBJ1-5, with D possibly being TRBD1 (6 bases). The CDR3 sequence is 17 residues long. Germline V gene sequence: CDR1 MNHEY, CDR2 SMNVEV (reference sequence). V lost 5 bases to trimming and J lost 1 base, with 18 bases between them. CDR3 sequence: CASSNHRVGGSNQPQHF. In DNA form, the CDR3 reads TGTGCCAGCAGTAACCACAGGGTCGGGGGAAGCAATCAGCCCCAGCATTTT.

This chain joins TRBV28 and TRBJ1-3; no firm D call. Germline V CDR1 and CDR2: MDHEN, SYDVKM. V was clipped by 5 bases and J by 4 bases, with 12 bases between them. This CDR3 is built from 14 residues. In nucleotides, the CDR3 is TGTGCCAGCAGTATATCGACGGCAGGAAACACCATATATTTT. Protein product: CASSISTAGNTIYF.

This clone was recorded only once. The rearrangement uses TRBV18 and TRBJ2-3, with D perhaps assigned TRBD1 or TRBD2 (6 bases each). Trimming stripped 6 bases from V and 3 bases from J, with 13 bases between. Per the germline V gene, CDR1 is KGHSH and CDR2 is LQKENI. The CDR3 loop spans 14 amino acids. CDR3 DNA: TGTGCCAGCTCTAAAGGGGGGCCGACAGATACGCAGTATTTT. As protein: CASSKGGPTDTQYF.

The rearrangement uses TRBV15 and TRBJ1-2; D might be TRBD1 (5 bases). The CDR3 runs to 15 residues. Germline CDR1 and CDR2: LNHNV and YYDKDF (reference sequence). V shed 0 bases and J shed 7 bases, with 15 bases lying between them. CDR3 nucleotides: TGTGCCACCAGCAGAGATCTGGGGAGCAGGGTTGGCTACACCTTC. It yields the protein CATSRDLGSRVGYTF.

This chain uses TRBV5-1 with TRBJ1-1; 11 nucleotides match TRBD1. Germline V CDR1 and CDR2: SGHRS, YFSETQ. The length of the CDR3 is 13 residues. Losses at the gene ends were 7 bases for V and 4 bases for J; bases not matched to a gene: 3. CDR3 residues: CASGQGAVTEAFF. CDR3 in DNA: TGCGCCAGCGGACAGGGGGCGGTCACTGAAGCTTTCTTT.

CDR3 nucleotides: TGTGCCAGCTCACCACCCGGGCGGGAGGGCTACGAGCAGTACTTC. It encodes CASSPPGREGYEQYF. This chain links TRBV18 with TRBJ2-7; 9 nucleotides match TRBD2. J lost 3 bases, V lost 0 bases, and 3 bases had no gene match. CDR1 KGHSH and CDR2 LQKENI come from the germline V gene. The CDR3 length is 15 residues.

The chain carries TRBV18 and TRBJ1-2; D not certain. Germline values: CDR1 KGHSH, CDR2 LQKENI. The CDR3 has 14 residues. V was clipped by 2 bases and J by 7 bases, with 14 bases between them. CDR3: CASSPGLGSGGYTF. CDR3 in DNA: TGTGCCAGCTCACCAGGCTTGGGGTCCGGTGGCTACACCTTC. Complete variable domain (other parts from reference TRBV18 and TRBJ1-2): NAGVMQNPRHLVRRRGQEARLRCSPMKGHSHVYWYRQLPEEGLKFMVYLQKENIIDESGMPKERFSAEFPKEGPSILRIQQVVRGDSAAYFCASSPGLGSGGYTFGSGTRLTVV.

The CDR3 DNA sequence: TGTGCCAGTAGTATGACAGGGAATCAGCCCCAGCATTTT. It is translated as CASSMTGNQPQHF. V is TRBV19 and J is TRBJ1-5; 7 bases are shared with TRBD1. V was clipped by 3 bases and J by 4 bases; unmatched bases: 0. This CDR3 region has 13 residues. CDR1 and CDR2 from the germline V gene are LNHDA and SQIVND (reference sequence).

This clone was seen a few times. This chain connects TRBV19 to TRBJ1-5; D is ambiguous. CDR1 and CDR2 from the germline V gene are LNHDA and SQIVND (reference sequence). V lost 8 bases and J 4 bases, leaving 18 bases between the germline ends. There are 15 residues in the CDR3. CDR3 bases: TGTGCCAGTTCATCGGGGTTTCGGTGGAATCAGCCCCAGCATTTT. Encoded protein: CASSSGFRWNQPQHF.

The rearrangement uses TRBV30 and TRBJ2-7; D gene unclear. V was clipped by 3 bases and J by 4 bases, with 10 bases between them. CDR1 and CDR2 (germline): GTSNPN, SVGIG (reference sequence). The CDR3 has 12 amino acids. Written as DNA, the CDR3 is TGTGCCTGGAGGTCCGGGCCATACGAGCAGTACTTC. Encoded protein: CAWRSGPYEQYF. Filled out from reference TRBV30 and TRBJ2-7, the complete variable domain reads SQTIHQWPATLVQPVGSPLSLECTVEGTSNPNLYWYRQAAGRGLQLLFYSVGIGQISSEVPQNLSASRPQDRQFILSSKKLLLSDSGFYLCAWRSGPYEQYFGPGTRLTVT.

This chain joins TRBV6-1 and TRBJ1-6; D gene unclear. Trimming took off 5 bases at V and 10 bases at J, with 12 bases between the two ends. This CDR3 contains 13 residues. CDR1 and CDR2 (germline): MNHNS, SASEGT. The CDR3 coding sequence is TGTGCCAGCAGTTTCATGGAGGGCTCACCCCTCCACTTT. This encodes CASSFMEGSPLHF.

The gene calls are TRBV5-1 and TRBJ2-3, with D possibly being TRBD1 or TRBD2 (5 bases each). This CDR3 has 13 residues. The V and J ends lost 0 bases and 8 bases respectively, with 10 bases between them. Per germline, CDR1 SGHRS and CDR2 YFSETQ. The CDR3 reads CASSLDRDGTQYF. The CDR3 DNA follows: TGCGCCAGCAGCTTGGACCGGGACGGTACGCAGTATTTT.

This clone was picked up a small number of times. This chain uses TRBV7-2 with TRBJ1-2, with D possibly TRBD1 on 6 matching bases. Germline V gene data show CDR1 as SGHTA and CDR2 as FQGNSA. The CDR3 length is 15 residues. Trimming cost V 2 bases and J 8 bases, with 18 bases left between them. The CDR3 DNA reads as TGTGCCAGCAGCTTATCAATGGGGGGCCTGGGCGGCTACACCTTC. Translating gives CASSLSMGGLGGYTF. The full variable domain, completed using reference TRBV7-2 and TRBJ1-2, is GAGVSQSPSNKVTEKGKDVELRCDPISGHTALYWYRQSLGQGLEFLIYFQGNSAPDKSGLPSDRFSAERTGGSVSTLTIQRTQQEDSAVYLCASSLSMGGLGGYTFGSGTRLTVV.

This chain's CDR3 is CASSRGRAGELFF. CDR3 nucleotide sequence: TGTGCCAGCAGCCGCGGGAGGGCCGGGGAGCTGTTTTTT. The chain combines TRBV7-8 with TRBJ2-2, with 9 nucleotides matching TRBD2. The CDR3 is 13 residues long. V was clipped by 5 bases and J by 6 bases; unmatched bases: 1. CDR1 is SGHVS and CDR2 is FQNEAQ in the germline V gene.

CDR3 in amino acids: CASRPTVSNYGYTF. CDR3 DNA sequence: TGTGCCAGTAGGCCGACGGTGTCTAACTATGGCTACACCTTC. The J gene is TRBJ1-2, the V gene TRBV19; no firm D call. This CDR3 is built from 14 residues. Deletions cut 6 bases from V and 0 bases from J, with 11 bases between. Germline CDR1 reads LNHDA; CDR2 reads SQIVND (reference sequence).

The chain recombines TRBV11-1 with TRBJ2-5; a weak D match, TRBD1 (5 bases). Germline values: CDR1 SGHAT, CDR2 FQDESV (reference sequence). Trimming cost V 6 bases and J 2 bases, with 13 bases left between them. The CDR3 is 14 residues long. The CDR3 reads CASRPPTAQETQYF. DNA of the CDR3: TGTGCCAGCAGACCTCCGACAGCTCAAGAGACCCAGTACTTC. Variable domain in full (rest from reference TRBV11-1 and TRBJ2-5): EAEVAQSPRYKITEKSQAVAFWCDPISGHATLYWYRQILGQGPELLVQFQDESVVDDSQLPKDRFSAERLKGVDSTLKIQPAELGDSAMYLCASRPPTAQETQYFGPGTRLLVL.

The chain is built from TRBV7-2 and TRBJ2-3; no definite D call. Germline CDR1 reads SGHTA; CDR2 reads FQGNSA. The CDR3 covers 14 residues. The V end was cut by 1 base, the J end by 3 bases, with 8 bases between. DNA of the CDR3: TGTGCCAGCAGCTTAGGGCCGATTACAGATACGCAGTATTTT. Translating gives CASSLGPITDTQYF.

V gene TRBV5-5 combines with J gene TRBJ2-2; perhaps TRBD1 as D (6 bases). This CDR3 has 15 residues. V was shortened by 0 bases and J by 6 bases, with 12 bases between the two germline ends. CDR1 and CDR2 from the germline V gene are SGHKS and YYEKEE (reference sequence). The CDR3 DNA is TGTGCCAGCAGCTTGGTTACAGGGAAAGCCGGGGAGCTGTTTTTT. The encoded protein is CASSLVTGKAGELFF.

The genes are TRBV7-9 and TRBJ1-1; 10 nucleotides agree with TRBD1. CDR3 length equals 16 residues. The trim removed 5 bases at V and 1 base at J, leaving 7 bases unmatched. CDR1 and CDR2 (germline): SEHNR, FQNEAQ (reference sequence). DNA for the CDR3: TGTGCCAGCAGCCAGCGGGACAGGGGACAGAACACTGAAGCTTTCTTT. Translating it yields CASSQRDRGQNTEAFF.

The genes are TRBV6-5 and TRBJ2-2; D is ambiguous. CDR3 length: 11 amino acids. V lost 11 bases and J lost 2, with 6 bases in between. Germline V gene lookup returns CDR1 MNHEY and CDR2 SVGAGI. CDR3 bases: TGTGCCGCCTATAACACCGGGGAGCTGTTTTTT. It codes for CAAYNTGELFF.